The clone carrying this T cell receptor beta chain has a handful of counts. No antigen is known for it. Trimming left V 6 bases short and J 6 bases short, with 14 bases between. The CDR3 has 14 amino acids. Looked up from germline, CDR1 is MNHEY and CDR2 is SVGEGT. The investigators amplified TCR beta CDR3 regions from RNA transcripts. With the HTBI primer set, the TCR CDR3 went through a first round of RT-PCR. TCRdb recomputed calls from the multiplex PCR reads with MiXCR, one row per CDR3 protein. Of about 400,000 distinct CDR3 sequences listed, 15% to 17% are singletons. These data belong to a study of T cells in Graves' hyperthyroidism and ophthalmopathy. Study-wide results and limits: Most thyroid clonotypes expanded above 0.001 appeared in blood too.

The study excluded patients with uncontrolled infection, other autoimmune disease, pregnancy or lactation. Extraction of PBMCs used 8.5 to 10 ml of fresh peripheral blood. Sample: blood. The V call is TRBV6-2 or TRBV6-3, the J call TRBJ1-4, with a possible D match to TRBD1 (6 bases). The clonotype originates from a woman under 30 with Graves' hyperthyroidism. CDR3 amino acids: CASSLDRDHEKLFF. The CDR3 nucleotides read TGTGCCAGCAGCCTGGACAGAGACCATGAAAAACTGTTTTTT.